These T cell receptor beta chains were read from a single sample in a study of blood T cell repertoires in COVID-19. The data were produced by immunoSEQ multiplex PCR, yet TCRdb's version contains in-frame clones alone and is incomplete. This table has around 130,000 clones, about four fifths appearing once. The sequenced material came from peripheral blood. These receptors originate from a man in his forties with active or convalescent COVID-19. Both conserved end residues are part of each CDR3.

V | CDR3
TRBV7-9 | CASSLGGTSKNTEAFF
TRBV29-1 | CSVGGGVGNQPQHF
TRBV2 | CASSVTGQHGYTF
TRBV19 | CASSIGQSSNQPQHF
TRBV6-1 | CASSDSTGGSYGYTF
TRBV7-2 | CASSLDGQSTGELFF
TRBV18 | CASSPGSPLGGEQYF
TRBV6-1 | CASSESDRFTGELFF
TRBV7-2 | CASSEFDRPPEAFF
TRBV2 | CASRTGMRDGYTF
TRBV3-1/TRBV3-2 | CASSAKTTGGKNSPLHF
TRBV7-6 | CASSQSGNEQFF
TRBV5-6 | CASSNHRETQYF
TRBV7-3 | CASSPPGPGELFF
TRBV7-2 | CASSLDGQGARNSPLHF
TRBV10-3 | CAIRWQGDTGELFF
TRBV15 | CATSSRLAGSYEQYF
TRBV4-1 | CASSQELRGLDEQFF
TRBV4-2 | CASRSSGGEGNTIYF
TRBV30 | CAWSPQGWNEKLFF
TRBV7-2 | CASSYERGTGELFF
TRBV6-5 | CASSYSYRESYEQYF
TRBV3-1/TRBV3-2 | CASSQDTDSRTYGYTF
TRBV10-3 | CAISGLANGANVLTF
TRBV2 | CASTVGQNEQFF
TRBV16 | CASSRMSGSNTEAFF
TRBV21-1 | CASRTGQGSGNEQFF
TRBV24-1 | CATSESRTGEQFF
TRBV6-5 | CASRRDSLQPQHF
TRBV6-2/TRBV6-3 | CASSSQALGKETQYF
TRBV3-1/TRBV3-2 | CASSRDRGGGYTF
TRBV7-2 | CASSSQETQYF
TRBV4-3 | CASSQDLRTDYGYTF
TRBV6-2/TRBV6-3 | CASSSASGESYEQYF
TRBV19 | CASSIVSGRGTEAFF
TRBV7-2 | CASSSSETQYF
TRBV11-2 | CASSLDLSGEQYF
TRBV9 | CASSVVANGGGYTF
TRBV10-3 | CAISGLAGVGNEQFF
TRBV9 | CASSVGNGGTEAFF
TRBV3-1/TRBV3-2 | CASSQSGPRRSYNEQFF
TRBV30 | CAWSAGGYGYTF
TRBV29-1 | CSMTGGNTGELFF
TRBV3-1/TRBV3-2 | CASSQDFGRVASEKLFF
TRBV6-5 | CASSPLMSGTDTQYF
TRBV14 | CASSQTSGGAFEQFF
TRBV6-2/TRBV6-3 | CASSSPVSAVYEQYF
TRBV5-8 | CASSTRGAYNEQFF
TRBV9 | CASSWDSRGTEAFF
TRBV3-1/TRBV3-2 | CASSPGTSGGPTYEQYF
TRBV19 | CASSGRDRGVNEQFF
TRBV30 | CAWRGQGTYNSPLHF
TRBV19 | CASSMTGKTNTEAFF